This T cell receptor beta chain is from a study of cytomegalovirus exposure and HLA in healthy donors. Vbeta (60) and Jbeta (13) primers were used in the PCR. The table came from immunoSEQ multiplex PCR; TCRdb's copy has only in-frame clones and leaves some out. This sample carries tens of thousands of clones, roughly three quarters of them seen once, and the ten largest clones take about 14%. The germline CDR1 and CDR2 sequences are MNHEY and SVGAGI. Trimming stripped 0 bases from V and 13 bases from J, with 12 bases between. CDR3 size: 12 residues. The sequence derives from a woman aged 40 to 49 in good health and CMV-seropositive. The J gene is TRBJ1-2, the V gene TRBV6-5; D is ambiguous. Sequencing was done on a sample of PBMCs. The CDR3 DNA sequence: TGTGCCAGCAGTTACTCGGAGGGAGGGCTCACCTTC. Translated, it gives CASSYSEGGLTF.